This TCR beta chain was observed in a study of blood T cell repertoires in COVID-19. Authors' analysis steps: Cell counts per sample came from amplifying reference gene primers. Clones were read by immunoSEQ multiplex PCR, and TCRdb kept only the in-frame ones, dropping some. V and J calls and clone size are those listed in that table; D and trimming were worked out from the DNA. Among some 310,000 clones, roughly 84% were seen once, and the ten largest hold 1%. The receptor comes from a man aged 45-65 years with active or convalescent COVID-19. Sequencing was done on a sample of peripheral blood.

This chain's CDR3 is CASSFGQDTFYGYTF. The DNA for the CDR3 is TGTGCCAGCAGCTTTGGGCAGGACACCTTCTATGGCTACACCTTC. The genes are TRBV5-6 and TRBJ1-2, with a tentative D call TRBD1 (5 bases). Trimming cost V 2 bases and J 4 bases, with 15 bases left between them. This CDR3 comprises 15 residues. The V gene's germline CDR1 is SGHDT and CDR2 YYEEEE.